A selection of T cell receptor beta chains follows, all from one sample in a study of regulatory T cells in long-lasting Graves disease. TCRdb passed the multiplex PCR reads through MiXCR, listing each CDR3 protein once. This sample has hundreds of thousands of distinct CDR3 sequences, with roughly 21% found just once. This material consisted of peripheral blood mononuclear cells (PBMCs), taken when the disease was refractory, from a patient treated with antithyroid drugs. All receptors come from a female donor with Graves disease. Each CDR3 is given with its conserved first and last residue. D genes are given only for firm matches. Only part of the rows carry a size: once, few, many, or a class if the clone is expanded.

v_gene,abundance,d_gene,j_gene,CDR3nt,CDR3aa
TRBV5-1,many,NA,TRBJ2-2,TGCGCCAGCAGCTTGGAGGGGTTCGGGGAGCTGTTTTTT,CASSLEGFGELFF
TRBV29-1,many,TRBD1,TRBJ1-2,TGCAGCGTTGAAGCGTCTGCGACAGGACAGGGGCTCTGGGCGGTAGGCTACACCTTC,CSVEASATGQGLWAVGYTF
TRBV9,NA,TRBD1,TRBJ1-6,TGTGCCAGCAGCGTAGGGGACAGGGGCTATAATTCACCCCTCCACTTT,CASSVGDRGYNSPLHF
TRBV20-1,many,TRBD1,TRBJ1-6,TGCAGTGCTAGAAGTTTTGGACAGGCGATAGGTCCCCTCCACTTT,CSARSFGQAIGPLHF
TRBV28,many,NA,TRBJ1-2,TGTGCCAGCAGGACAGGACACTTCTATGGCTACACCTTC,CASRTGHFYGYTF
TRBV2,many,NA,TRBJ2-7,TGTGCCAGCAGCGGGGGCGCCCTCGACGAGCAGTACTTC,CASSGGALDEQYF
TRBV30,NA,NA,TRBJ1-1,TGTGCCTGGACTCTATGGGGGTTGAATGAAGCTTTCTTT,CAWTLWGLNEAFF
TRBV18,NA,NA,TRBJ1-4,TGTGCCAGCTCAATACAAAACTGGGGAAATATTGATGAACTGTTTTTT,CASSIQNWGNIDELFF
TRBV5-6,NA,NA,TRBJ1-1,TGTGCCAGCAGCGTGACAGCTCAGAACACTGAAGCTTTCTTT,CASSVTAQNTEAFF
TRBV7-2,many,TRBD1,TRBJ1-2,TGTGCCAGCAGCTTAGTGCAGGGGGGAGGCTACACCTTC,CASSLVQGGGYTF
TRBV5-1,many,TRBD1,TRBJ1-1,TGCGCCAGCACGCCCTCCCCAGACAGGGAAAATGAAGCTTTCTTT,CASTPSPDRENEAFF
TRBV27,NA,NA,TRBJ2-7,TGTGCCAGCAGTTTACAGGGATACGGGGCCTACGAGCAGTACTTC,CASSLQGYGAYEQYF
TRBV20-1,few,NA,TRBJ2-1,TGCAGTGCTAGAGATGACCTTACTGAGCAGTTCTTC,CSARDDLTEQFF
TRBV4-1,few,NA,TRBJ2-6,TGCGCCAGCAGCCAAGTCCCCAAACGGGCGGCCAACGTCCTGACTTTC,CASSQVPKRAANVLTF
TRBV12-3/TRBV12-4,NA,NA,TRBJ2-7,TGTGCCAGCAGCTTGGACCGAACCAGCTCCTACGAGCAGTACTTC,CASSLDRTSSYEQYF
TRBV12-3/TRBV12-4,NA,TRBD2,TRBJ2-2,TGTGCCAGCAGCGGACTAGCCGCCGGGGAGCTGTTTTTT,CASSGLAAGELFF
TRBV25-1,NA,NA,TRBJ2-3,TGTGCCAGCAGTGACTGGGATACGCAGTATTTT,CASSDWDTQYF
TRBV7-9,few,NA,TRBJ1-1,TGTGCCAGCAGCCCGCCCTCGAACACTGAAACTTTCTTT,CASSPPSNTETFF
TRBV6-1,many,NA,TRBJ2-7,TGTGCCAGCGTAGGGGTGACCTACGAGCAGTACTTC,CASVGVTYEQYF
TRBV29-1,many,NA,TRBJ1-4,TGCAGCGTCATGGACGGACATGGTGAAAAACTGTTTTTT,CSVMDGHGEKLFF
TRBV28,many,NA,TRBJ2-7,TGTGCCAGCAGTCCCCCGCAAGTGGCCTACGAGCAGTACTTC,CASSPPQVAYEQYF
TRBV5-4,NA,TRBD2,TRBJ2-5,TGTGCCAGCAGCTCGGTGGCCCCTAGCGGGGGCAAACAAGAGACCCAGTACTTC,CASSSVAPSGGKQETQYF
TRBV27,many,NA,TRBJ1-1,TGTGCCAGCAGCCATAGGGGGTTCACTGAAGCTTTCTTT,CASSHRGFTEAFF
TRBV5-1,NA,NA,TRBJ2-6,TGCGCCAGCAGCACAGGAAACTCTGGGGCCAACGTCCTGACTTTC,CASSTGNSGANVLTF
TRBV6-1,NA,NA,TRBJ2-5,TGTGCCAGCAGTAGGGGCGGGGCGGCTCAAGAGACCCAGTACTTC,CASSRGGAAQETQYF
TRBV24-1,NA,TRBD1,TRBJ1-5,TGTGCCACCGGGGACAGCGACTATCAGTCCCAGCATTTT,CATGDSDYQSQHF
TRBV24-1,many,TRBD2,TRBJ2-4,TGTGCCACCAGTGACCCTGGACTAGCGGGGGTTCAGTACTTC,CATSDPGLAGVQYF
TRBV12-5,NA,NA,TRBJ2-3,TGTGCTAGTGGTTTGAAAAGGACAGATACGCAGTATTTT,CASGLKRTDTQYF
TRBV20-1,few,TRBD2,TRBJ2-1,TGCAGTGCTAGACTTCCGGGACTACGTTTGAATGAGCAGTTCTTC,CSARLPGLRLNEQFF
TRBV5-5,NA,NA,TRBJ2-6,TGTGCCAGCAGGCTGGGGGGCAACTCTGGGGCCAACGTCCTGACTTTC,CASRLGGNSGANVLTF
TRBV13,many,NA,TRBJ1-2,TGTGCCAGCAGCCAGGGACTCGAAAACTATGGCTACACCTTC,CASSQGLENYGYTF
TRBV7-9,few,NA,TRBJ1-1,TGTGCCAGCAGCTTAGTTGGCAGATCGGGAGCTTTCTTT,CASSLVGRSGAFF
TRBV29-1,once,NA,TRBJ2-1,TGCAGCGTTGTGCTGGTCTCCTACAATGAGCAGTTCTTC,CSVVLVSYNEQFF
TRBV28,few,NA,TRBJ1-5,TGTGCCAGCAGTTTATTCCCCGACGGGTATAGCAATCAGCCCCAGCATTTT,CASSLFPDGYSNQPQHF
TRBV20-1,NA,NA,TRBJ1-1,TGCAGTGCTCTGATGGTCTCTGGGGGAAACACTGAAGCTTTCTTT,CSALMVSGGNTEAFF
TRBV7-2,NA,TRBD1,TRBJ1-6,TGTGCCAGCAGCTTAGTTGGGGCAGGGGGCTCTTTTGAGAACTCACCCCTCCACTTT,CASSLVGAGGSFENSPLHF
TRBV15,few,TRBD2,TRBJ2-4,TGTGCCACCAGCAGAGATCTAGCGGGGGGCCTACCCAAAAACATTCAGTACTTC,CATSRDLAGGLPKNIQYF
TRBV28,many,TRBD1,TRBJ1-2,TGTGCCAGCAGCCGTACAGGGGCAGGTGGCTACACCTTC,CASSRTGAGGYTF
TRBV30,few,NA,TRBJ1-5,TGTGCCTGGAGTCCCTTTAGCAATCAGCCCCAGCATTTT,CAWSPFSNQPQHF
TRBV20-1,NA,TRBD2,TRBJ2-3,TGCAGTGCTAGAGTACCAGCGGGAGGGCCAGATACGCAGTATTTT,CSARVPAGGPDTQYF
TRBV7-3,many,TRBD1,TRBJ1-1,TGTGCCAGCAGCTTAAATGTAGGGGGCGAAAACACTGAAGCTTTCTTT,CASSLNVGGENTEAFF
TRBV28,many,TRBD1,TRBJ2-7,TGTGCCAGCAGTCTCCTAGGGGGGGACAGGGGCTACTCCTACGAGCAGTACTTC,CASSLLGGDRGYSYEQYF